The T cell receptor (beta chain) described here comes from a study of T-cell reconstitution after alpha-beta-depleted transplantation in children. General observations from the study: Surviving recipient cells, namely T cells and thymic progenitors, were the source of high day-60 TCRbeta diversity in some patients. Several hundred graft clones that had expanded were reportedly the source of alpha-beta T cells about two months after transplant. Once a year had passed after transplant, T-cell counts and diversity came mostly from newly produced T cells.

In regard to this clonotype: What it binds is unknown.

During its preparation, the TCRbeta library received unique molecular identifiers. TCRdb reprocessed the PCR reads via MiXCR and lists one record per CDR3 protein. Altogether about 300,000 distinct CDR3 sequences are present, around a tenth being singletons, with the ten largest covering roughly 7%. This CDR3 is built from 15 residues. Trimming stripped 8 bases from V and 3 bases from J, with 20 bases between. Germline CDR1 reads SGHTA; CDR2 reads FQGNSA. This TCR derives from a boy younger than two with acute myeloid leukemia, due to receive a stem cell transplant. The V gene is TRBV7-2, the J gene TRBJ2-7; D possibly corresponds to TRBD2 (5 bases). The sequencing here drew on PBMCs, taken before TCRalphabeta/CD19-depleted stem cell transplant. The CDR3 sequence is CASAGRLGLHYEQYF. Here the CDR3 DNA reads TGTGCCAGCGCGGGCAGGCTTGGCCTCCACTACGAGCAGTACTTC.